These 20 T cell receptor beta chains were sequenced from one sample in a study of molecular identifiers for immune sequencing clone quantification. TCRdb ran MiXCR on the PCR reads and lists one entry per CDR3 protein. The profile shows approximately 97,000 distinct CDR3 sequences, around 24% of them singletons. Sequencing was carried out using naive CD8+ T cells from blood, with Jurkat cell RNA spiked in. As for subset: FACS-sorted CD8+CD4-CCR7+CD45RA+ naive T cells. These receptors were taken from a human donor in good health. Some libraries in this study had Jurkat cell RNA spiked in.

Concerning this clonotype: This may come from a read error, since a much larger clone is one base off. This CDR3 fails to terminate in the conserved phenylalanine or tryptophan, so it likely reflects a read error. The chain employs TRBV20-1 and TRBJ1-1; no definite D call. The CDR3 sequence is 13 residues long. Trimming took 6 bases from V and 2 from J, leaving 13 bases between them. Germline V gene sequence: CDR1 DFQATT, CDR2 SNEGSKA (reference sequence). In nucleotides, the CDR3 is TGCAGTGCCGAGAGCTCGATAAACACTGAAGCTTTCTCT. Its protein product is CSAESSINTEAFS.

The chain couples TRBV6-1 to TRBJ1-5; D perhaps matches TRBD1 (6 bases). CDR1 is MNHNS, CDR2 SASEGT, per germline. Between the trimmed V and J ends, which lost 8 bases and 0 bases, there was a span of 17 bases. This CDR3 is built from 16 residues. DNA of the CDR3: TGTGCCAGCCGAAGAGCCGGACAGAATAGCAATCAGCCCCAGCATTTT. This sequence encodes CASRRAGQNSNQPQHF.

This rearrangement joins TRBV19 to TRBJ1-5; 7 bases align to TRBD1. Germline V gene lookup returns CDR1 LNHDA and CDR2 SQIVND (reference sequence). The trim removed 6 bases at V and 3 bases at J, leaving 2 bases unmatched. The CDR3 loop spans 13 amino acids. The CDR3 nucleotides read TGTGCCAGTAGACAGGGGTACAATCAGCCCCAGCATTTT. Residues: CASRQGYNQPQHF.

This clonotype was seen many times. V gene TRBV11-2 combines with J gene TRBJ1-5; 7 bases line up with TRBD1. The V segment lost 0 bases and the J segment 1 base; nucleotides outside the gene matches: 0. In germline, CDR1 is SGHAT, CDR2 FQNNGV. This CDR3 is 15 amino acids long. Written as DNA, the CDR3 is TGTGCCAGCAGCTTAGACAGGGGGAGCAATCAGCCCCAGCATTTT. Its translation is CASSLDRGSNQPQHF.

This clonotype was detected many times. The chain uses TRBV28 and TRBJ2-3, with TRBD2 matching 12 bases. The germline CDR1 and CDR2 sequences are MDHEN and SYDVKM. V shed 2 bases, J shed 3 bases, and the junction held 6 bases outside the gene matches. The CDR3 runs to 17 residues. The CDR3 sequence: CASSLASGREWTDTQYF. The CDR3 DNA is TGTGCCAGCAGTTTAGCTAGCGGGAGGGAATGGACAGATACGCAGTATTTT.

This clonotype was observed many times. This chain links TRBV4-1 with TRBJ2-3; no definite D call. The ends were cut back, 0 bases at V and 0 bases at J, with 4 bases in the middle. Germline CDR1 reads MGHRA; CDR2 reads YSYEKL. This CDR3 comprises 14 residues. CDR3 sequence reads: CASSQEPSTDTQYF. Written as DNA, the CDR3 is TGCGCCAGCAGCCAAGAACCTAGCACAGATACGCAGTATTTT.

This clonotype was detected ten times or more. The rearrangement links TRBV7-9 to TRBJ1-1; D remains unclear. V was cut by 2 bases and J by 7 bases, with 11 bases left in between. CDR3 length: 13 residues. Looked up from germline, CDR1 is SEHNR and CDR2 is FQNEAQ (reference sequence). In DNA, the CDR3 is TGTGCCAGCAGCTTATCCCGGACGGGTGAAGCTTTCTTT. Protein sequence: CASSLSRTGEAFF.

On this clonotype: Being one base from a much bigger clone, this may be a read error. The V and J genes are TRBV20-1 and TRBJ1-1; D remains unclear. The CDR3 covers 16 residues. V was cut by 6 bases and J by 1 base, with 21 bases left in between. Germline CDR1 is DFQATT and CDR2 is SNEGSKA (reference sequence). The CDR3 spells CSAAGVGRRRNTEAFF. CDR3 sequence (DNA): TGCAGTGCCGCGGGAGTGGGCCGACGCCGGAACACTGAAGCTTTCTTT.

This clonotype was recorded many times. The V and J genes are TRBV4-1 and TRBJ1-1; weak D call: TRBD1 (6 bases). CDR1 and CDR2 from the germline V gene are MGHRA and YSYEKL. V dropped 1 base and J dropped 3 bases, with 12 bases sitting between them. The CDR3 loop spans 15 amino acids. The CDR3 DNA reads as TGCGCCAGCAGCCAAGGTTTCGGGGGCTACACTGAAGCTTTCTTT. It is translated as CASSQGFGGYTEAFF.

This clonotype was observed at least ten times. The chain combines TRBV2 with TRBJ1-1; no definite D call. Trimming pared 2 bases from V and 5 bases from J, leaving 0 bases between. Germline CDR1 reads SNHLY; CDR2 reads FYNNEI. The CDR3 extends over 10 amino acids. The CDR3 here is CASSETEAFF. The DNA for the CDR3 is TGTGCCAGCAGTGAAACTGAAGCTTTCTTT.

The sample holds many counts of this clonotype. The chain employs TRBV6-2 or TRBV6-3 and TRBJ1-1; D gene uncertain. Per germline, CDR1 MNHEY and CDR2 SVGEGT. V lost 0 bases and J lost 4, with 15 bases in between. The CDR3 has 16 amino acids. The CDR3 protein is CASSYSIEFRRTEAFF. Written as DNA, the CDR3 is TGTGCCAGCAGTTACTCGATCGAGTTCAGGCGCACTGAAGCTTTCTTT.

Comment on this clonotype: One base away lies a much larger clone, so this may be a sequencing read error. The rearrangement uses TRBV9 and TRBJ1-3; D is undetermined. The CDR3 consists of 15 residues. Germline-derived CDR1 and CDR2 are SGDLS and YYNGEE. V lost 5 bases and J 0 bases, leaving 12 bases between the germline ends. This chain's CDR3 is CASSERGGSGNTIYF. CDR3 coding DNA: TGTGCCAGCAGTGAAAGAGGTGGCTCTGGAAACACCATATATTTT.

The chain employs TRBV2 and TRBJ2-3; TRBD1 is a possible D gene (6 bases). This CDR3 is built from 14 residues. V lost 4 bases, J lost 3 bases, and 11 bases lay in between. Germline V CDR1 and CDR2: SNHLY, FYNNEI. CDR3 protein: CASSAGHLTDTQYF. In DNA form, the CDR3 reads TGTGCCAGCAGTGCGGGACATTTAACAGATACGCAGTATTTT.

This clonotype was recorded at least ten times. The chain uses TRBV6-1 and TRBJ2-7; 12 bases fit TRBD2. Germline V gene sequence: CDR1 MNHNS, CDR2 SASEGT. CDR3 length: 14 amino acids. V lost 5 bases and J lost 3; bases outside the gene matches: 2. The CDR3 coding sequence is TGTGCCAGCAGTACGACTAGCGGGAGCTACGAGCAGTACTTC. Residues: CASSTTSGSYEQYF.

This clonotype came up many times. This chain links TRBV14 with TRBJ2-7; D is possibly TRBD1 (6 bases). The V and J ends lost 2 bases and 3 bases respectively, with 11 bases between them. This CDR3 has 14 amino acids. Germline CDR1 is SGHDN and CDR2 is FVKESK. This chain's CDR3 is CASSQHPRGYEQYF. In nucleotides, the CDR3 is TGTGCCAGCAGCCAACACCCCAGGGGCTACGAGCAGTACTTC.

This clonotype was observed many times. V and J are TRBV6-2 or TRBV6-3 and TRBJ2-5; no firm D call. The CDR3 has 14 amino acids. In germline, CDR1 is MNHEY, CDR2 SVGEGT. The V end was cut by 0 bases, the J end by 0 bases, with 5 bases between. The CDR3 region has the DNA TGTGCCAGCAGTTACTCGGAGTACCAAGAGACCCAGTACTTC. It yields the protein CASSYSEYQETQYF.

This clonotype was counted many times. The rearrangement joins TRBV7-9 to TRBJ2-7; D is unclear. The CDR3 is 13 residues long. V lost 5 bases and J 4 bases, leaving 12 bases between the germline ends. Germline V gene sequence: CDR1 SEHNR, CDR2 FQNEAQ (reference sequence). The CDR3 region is CASSQTPAYEQYF. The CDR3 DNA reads TGTGCCAGCAGCCAGACGCCCGCATACGAGCAGTACTTC.

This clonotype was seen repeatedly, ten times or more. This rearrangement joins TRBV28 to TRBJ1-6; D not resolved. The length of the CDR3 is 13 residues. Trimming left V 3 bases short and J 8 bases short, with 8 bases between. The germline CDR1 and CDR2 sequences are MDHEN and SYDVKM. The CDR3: CASSFIGDSPLHF. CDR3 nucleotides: TGTGCCAGCAGTTTTATAGGCGATTCACCCCTCCACTTT.

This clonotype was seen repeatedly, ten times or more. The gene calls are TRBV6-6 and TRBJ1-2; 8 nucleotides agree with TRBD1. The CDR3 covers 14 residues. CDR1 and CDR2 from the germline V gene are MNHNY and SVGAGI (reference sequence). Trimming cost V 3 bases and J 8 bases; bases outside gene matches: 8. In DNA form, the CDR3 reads TGTGCCAGCAGTTATGCTCAGGGGGCAGAAGGCTACACCTTC. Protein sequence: CASSYAQGAEGYTF.

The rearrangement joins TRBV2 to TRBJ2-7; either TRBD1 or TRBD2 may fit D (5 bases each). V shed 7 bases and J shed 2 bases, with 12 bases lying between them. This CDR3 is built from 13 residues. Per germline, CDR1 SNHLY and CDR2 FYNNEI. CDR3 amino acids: CASNLRGAYEQYF. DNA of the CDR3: TGTGCCAGCAATTTAAGAGGGGCCTACGAGCAGTACTTC. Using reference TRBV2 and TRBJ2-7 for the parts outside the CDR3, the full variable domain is EPEVTQTPSHQVTQMGQEVILRCVPISNHLYFYWYRQILGQKVEFLVSFYNNEISEKSEIFDDQFSVERPDGSNFTLKIRSTKLEDSAMYFCASNLRGAYEQYFGPGTRLTVT.